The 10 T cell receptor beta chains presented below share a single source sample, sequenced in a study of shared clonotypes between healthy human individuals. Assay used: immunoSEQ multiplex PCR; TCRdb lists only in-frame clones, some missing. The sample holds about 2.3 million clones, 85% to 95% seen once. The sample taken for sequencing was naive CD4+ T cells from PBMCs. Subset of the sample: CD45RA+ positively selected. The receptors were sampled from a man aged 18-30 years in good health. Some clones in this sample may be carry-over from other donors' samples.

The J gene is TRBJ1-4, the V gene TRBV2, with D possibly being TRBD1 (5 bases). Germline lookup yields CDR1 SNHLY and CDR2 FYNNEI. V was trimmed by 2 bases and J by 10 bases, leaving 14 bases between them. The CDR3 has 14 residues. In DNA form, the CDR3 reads TGTGCCAGCAGTGAACGGAAGACCCAGGGAAAACTGTTTTTT. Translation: CASSERKTQGKLFF.

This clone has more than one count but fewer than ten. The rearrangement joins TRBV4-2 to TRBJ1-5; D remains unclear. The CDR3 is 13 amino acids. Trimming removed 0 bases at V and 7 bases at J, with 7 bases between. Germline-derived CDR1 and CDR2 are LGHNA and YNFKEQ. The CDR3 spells CASSQDLVQPQHF. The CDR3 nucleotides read TGTGCCAGCAGCCAAGATCTAGTGCAGCCCCAGCATTTT.

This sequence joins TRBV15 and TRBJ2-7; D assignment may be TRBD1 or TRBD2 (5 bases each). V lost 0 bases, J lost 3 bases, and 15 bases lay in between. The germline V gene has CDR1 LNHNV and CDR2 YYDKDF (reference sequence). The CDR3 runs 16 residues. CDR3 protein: CATSRDFGAKGYEQYF. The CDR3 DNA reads TGTGCCACCAGCAGAGATTTCGGGGCCAAGGGCTACGAGCAGTACTTC. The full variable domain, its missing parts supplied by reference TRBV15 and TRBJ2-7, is DAMVIQNPRYQVTQFGKPVTLSCSQTLNHNVMYWYQQKSSQAPKLLFHYYDKDFNNEADTPDNFQSRRPNTSFCFLDIRSPGLGDTAMYLCATSRDFGAKGYEQYFGPGTRLTVT.

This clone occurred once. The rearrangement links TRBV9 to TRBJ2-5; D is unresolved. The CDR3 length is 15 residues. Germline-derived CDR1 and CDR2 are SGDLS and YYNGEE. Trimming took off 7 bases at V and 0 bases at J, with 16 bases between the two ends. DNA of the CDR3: TGTGCCAGCGCAGGTCGTGGAAACCACCAAGAGACCCAGTACTTC. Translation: CASAGRGNHQETQYF.

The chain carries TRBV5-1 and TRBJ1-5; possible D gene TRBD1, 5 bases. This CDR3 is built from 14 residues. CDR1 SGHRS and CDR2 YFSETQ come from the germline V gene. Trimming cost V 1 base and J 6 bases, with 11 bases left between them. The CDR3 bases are TGCGCCAGCAGCTTGATAGGGGTGGGTCAGCCCCAGCATTTT. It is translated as CASSLIGVGQPQHF.

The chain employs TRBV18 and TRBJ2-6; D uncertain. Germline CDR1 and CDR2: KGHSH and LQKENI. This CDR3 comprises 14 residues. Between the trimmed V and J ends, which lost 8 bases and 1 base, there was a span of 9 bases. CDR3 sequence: CASLVGSGANVLTF. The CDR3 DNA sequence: TGTGCCAGCCTCGTGGGGTCTGGGGCCAACGTCCTGACTTTC.

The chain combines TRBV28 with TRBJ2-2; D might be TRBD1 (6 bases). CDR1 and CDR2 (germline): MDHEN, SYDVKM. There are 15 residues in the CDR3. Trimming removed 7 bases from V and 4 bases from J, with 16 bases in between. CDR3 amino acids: CASTQTRQVTGELFF. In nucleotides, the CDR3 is TGTGCCAGCACCCAAACTCGACAGGTCACCGGGGAGCTGTTTTTT.

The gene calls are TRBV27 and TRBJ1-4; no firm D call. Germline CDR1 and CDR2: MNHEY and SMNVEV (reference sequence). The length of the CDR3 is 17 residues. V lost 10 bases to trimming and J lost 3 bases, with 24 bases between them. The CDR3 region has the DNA TGTGCCACCCGGCAAACACGGGGAGTGACGGCTAATGAAAAACTGTTTTTT. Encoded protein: CATRQTRGVTANEKLFF.

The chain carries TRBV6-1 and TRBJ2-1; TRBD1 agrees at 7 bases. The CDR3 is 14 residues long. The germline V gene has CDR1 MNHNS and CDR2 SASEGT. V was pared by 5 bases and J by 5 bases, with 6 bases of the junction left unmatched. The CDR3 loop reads CASSRQGPHNEQFF. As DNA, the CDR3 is TGTGCCAGCAGTCGACAGGGTCCCCACAATGAGCAGTTCTTC.

In nucleotides, the CDR3 is TGTGCCAGTAGTCTCCGGACAGGACCAACTAATGAAAAACTGTTTTTT. It encodes CASSLRTGPTNEKLFF. The V gene is TRBV19, the J gene TRBJ1-4; 7 nucleotides match TRBD1. This CDR3 contains 16 residues. Per the germline V gene, CDR1 is LNHDA and CDR2 is SQIVND (reference sequence). V was clipped by 5 bases and J by 0 bases; unmatched bases: 6.